Below are 31 T cell receptor beta chains sequenced from a single sample in a study of shared clonotypes between healthy human individuals. Produced via immunoSEQ multiplex PCR; TCRdb's table is partial and in-frame only. The sample lists about 1.1 million clones; approximately 77% were seen once. The specimen sequenced was memory CD4+ T cells from PBMCs. The subset: CD45RA-negative fraction. These receptors all come from a man between 18 and 29 years old in good health. Some clones in this sample may be carry-over from other donors' samples.

The chain joins TRBV28 to TRBJ1-4; possible D gene TRBD1, 6 bases. Germline V gives CDR1 MDHEN, CDR2 SYDVKM. Trimming took 2 bases from V and 7 from J, leaving 14 bases between them. The CDR3 has 15 amino acids. DNA for the CDR3: TGTGCCAGCAGTTTAATGGGACAAAAGGGTGAAAAACTGTTTTTT. Its protein product is CASSLMGQKGEKLFF.

The chain combines TRBV25-1 with TRBJ2-5; the D is unclear. The V and J ends lost 0 bases and 2 bases respectively, with 10 bases between them. Per the germline V gene, CDR1 is MGHDK and CDR2 is SYGVNS. The CDR3 has 15 residues. The CDR3 spells CASSEYAQRQETQYF. For the CDR3, the DNA is TGTGCCAGCAGTGAATATGCACAGCGACAAGAGACCCAGTACTTC.

This chain uses TRBV6-4 with TRBJ2-7; 11 bases agree with TRBD2. The ends lost 5 bases at V and 4 bases at J; junction bases unmatched: 1. Germline V CDR1 and CDR2: MRHNA, SNTAGT. This CDR3 region has 13 residues. The CDR3, as DNA: TGTGCCAGCAGTCGACTAGCGGGATACGAGCAGTACTTC. Its protein product is CASSRLAGYEQYF.

The V and J genes are TRBV5-8 and TRBJ1-5; D is uncertain. Germline V lookup: CDR1 SGHTS, CDR2 YDEGEE. This CDR3 is built from 14 residues. Trimming pared 5 bases from V and 4 bases from J, leaving 13 bases between. Here the CDR3 reads CASSLGHLNQPQHF. CDR3 nucleotide sequence: TGTGCCAGCAGTCTGGGTCATCTAAATCAGCCCCAGCATTTT. The variable domain in full, with the rest retrieved from reference TRBV5-8 and TRBJ1-5, is EAGVTQSPTHLIKTRGQQATLRCSPISGHTSVYWYQQALGLGLQFLLWYDEGEERNRGNFPPRFSGRQFPNYSSELNVNALELEDSALYLCASSLGHLNQPQHFGDGTRLSIL.

V is TRBV5-1 and J is TRBJ2-7; D gene ambiguous. Per germline, CDR1 SGHRS and CDR2 YFSETQ. The CDR3 totals 12 residues. V was trimmed by 5 bases and J by 3 bases, leaving 9 bases between them. This CDR3 reads CASSRGGYEQYF. The CDR3 DNA is TGCGCCAGCAGTCGCGGCGGCTACGAGCAGTACTTC.

CDR3 DNA sequence: TGTGCCAGCAGCCGCCCTAGCTCCGGGGGACAAGAGACCCAGTACTTC. It is translated as CASSRPSSGGQETQYF. The genes are TRBV5-4 and TRBJ2-5; D is perhaps TRBD2 (6 bases). Germline loops: CDR1 SGHNT, CDR2 YYREEE (reference sequence). Trimming took 4 bases from V and 2 from J, leaving 18 bases between them. The CDR3 has 16 residues.

This chain uses TRBV7-8 with TRBJ1-1; D gene uncertain. V dropped 3 bases and J dropped 1 base, with 9 bases sitting between them. The CDR3 contains 14 residues. Germline CDR1 reads SGHVS; CDR2 reads FQNEAQ. The CDR3 DNA follows: TGTGCCAGCAGCTTCGTTGGAGGGAACACTGAAGCTTTCTTT. Amino acid sequence: CASSFVGGNTEAFF. The variable domain in full, with the rest retrieved from reference TRBV7-8 and TRBJ1-1, is GAGVSQSPRYKVAKRGQDVALRCDPISGHVSLFWYQQALGQGPEFLTYFQNEAQLDKSGLPSDRFFAERPEGSVSTLKIQRTQQEDSAVYLCASSFVGGNTEAFFGQGTRLTVV.

The V and J genes are TRBV27 and TRBJ1-1; D may be TRBD1 (5 bases). Deletions cut 6 bases from V and 4 bases from J, with 15 bases between. The CDR3 loop spans 14 amino acids. Germline CDR1 and CDR2: MNHEY and SMNVEV (reference sequence). The CDR3 is CASRYEGQRTEAFF. The CDR3 region has the DNA TGTGCCAGCAGGTACGAGGGGCAGCGCACTGAAGCTTTCTTT.

The chain uses TRBV6-5 and TRBJ2-4; maybe TRBD2 (5 bases). The CDR3 extends over 15 amino acids. Per the germline V gene, CDR1 is MNHEY and CDR2 is SVGAGI. The V gene lost 0 bases and the J gene lost 5 bases, with 11 bases spanning the gap. CDR3 nucleotides: TGTGCCAGCAGTTACTCGTCGCGACTACAAAACATTCAGTACTTC. Amino acid sequence: CASSYSSRLQNIQYF.

The rearrangement joins TRBV28 to TRBJ1-2; D call uncertain. Trimming removed 4 bases at V and 8 bases at J, with 17 bases between. The CDR3 runs 14 residues. CDR1 and CDR2 (germline): MDHEN, SYDVKM. CDR3 sequence reads: CASSSPDSLGGYTF. In nucleotides, the CDR3 is TGTGCCAGCAGTTCCCCGGACTCCCTAGGGGGCTACACCTTC.

The sample holds a few counts of this clone. The V and J genes are TRBV5-1 and TRBJ1-1; D is uncertain. The CDR3 runs 15 residues. The germline CDR1 and CDR2 sequences are SGHRS and YFSETQ. The V and J ends lost 1 base and 5 bases respectively, with 15 bases between them. As DNA, the CDR3 is TGCGCCAGCAGCTTGTACGCGGGATTTCAGACTGAAGCTTTCTTT. Amino acids: CASSLYAGFQTEAFF. Variable domain in full (rest from reference TRBV5-1 and TRBJ1-1): KAGVTQTPRYLIKTRGQQVTLSCSPISGHRSVSWYQQTPGQGLQFLFEYFSETQRNKGNFPGRFSGRQFSNSRSEMNVSTLELGDSALYLCASSLYAGFQTEAFFGQGTRLTVV.

This clone was counted at least ten times. This sample includes further DNA sequences coding for the same CDR3. This chain uses TRBV30 with TRBJ1-3; the D is unclear. Germline V gives CDR1 GTSNPN, CDR2 SVGIG (reference sequence). The CDR3 loop spans 12 amino acids. The V and J ends lost 2 bases and 4 bases respectively, with 6 bases between them. CDR3 sequence (DNA): TGTGCCTGGAGTTTGATGGGAAACACCATATATTTT. Amino acids: CAWSLMGNTIYF.

V usage is TRBV27 and J usage is TRBJ2-5; 8 bases are a match to TRBD2. Trimming cost V 8 bases and J 5 bases; bases outside gene matches: 10. Germline loops: CDR1 MNHEY, CDR2 SMNVEV (reference sequence). CDR3 length: 14 amino acids. CDR3: CASGQSTGGETQYF. CDR3 bases: TGTGCCAGCGGTCAGTCGACGGGGGGGGAGACCCAGTACTTC.

This clone appeared once. The chain couples TRBV6-6 to TRBJ2-1; perhaps TRBD1 as D (6 bases). CDR1 is MNHNY and CDR2 is SVGAGI in the germline V gene (reference sequence). V shed 8 bases and J shed 3 bases, with 17 bases lying between them. The CDR3 loop spans 15 amino acids. CDR3: CASGPPGAGYNEQFF. CDR3 sequence (DNA): TGTGCCAGCGGACCCCCAGGGGCCGGCTACAATGAGCAGTTCTTC.

The chain combines TRBV5-4 with TRBJ2-1; D perhaps matches TRBD2 (6 bases). V shed 4 bases and J shed 1 base, with 21 bases lying between them. The CDR3 is 18 residues long. CDR1 and CDR2 from the germline V gene are SGHNT and YYREEE (reference sequence). The CDR3 loop reads CASSQEGGAAASYNEQFF. The CDR3 DNA follows: TGTGCCAGCAGCCAAGAAGGCGGGGCAGCGGCGTCCTACAATGAGCAGTTCTTC.

This clone was counted many times. Within the sample, other DNA sequences also encode this same CDR3. The rearrangement links TRBV5-6 to TRBJ1-1; 10 bases are a match to TRBD1. This CDR3 region has 14 residues. The germline V gene encodes CDR1 SGHDT and CDR2 YYEEEE. With V trimmed by 4 bases and J by 3 bases, 3 bases remained unmatched. DNA of the CDR3: TGTGCCAGCAGCCCGGGACAGGGGTACACTGAAGCTTTCTTT. It translates to CASSPGQGYTEAFF.

As for this clone: The same CDR3 is also encoded by other DNA sequences in this sample. The J gene is TRBJ2-7, the V gene TRBV5-1, with TRBD1 as a possible D gene (6 bases). V lost 0 bases to trimming and J lost 1 base, with 11 bases between them. This CDR3 spans 15 amino acids. The germline CDR1 and CDR2 sequences are SGHRS and YFSETQ. CDR3 nucleotides: TGCGCCAGCAGCTTGGTGCCAGGGGTTTCCTACGAGCAGTACTTC. Amino acid sequence: CASSLVPGVSYEQYF. The full variable domain, rest sourced from reference TRBV5-1 and TRBJ2-7, is KAGVTQTPRYLIKTRGQQVTLSCSPISGHRSVSWYQQTPGQGLQFLFEYFSETQRNKGNFPGRFSGRQFSNSRSEMNVSTLELGDSALYLCASSLVPGVSYEQYFGPGTRLTVT.

The rearrangement joins TRBV11-1 to TRBJ1-2, with D perhaps matching TRBD1 (6 bases). V was clipped by 4 bases and J by 7 bases, with 19 bases between them. The CDR3 has 15 amino acids. Looked up from germline, CDR1 is SGHAT and CDR2 is FQDESV (reference sequence). CDR3 in amino acids: CASSSRTARDGGYTF. DNA of the CDR3: TGTGCCAGCAGCTCGAGGACAGCGAGGGATGGTGGCTACACCTTC.

This chain uses TRBV6-5 with TRBJ1-6; D call uncertain. CDR1 and CDR2 (germline): MNHEY, SVGAGI. The V and J ends lost 2 bases and 7 bases respectively, with 9 bases between them. The CDR3 contains 14 residues. CDR3 sequence (DNA): TGTGCCAGCAGTTACCTTTCTTACAATTCACCCCTCCACTTT. Residues: CASSYLSYNSPLHF.

V gene TRBV15 combines with J gene TRBJ2-6; no reliable D call. The CDR3 consists of 16 residues. Germline lookup yields CDR1 LNHNV and CDR2 YYDKDF (reference sequence). The V end lost 0 bases, the J end lost 0 bases, and 6 bases lay between the germline ends. CDR3 coding DNA: TGTGCCACCAGCAGAGATTCCGGCTCTGGGGCCAACGTCCTGACTTTC. Amino acids: CATSRDSGSGANVLTF.

The rearrangement uses TRBV6-5 and TRBJ2-7, with 7 nucleotides matching TRBD1. The germline V gene encodes CDR1 MNHEY and CDR2 SVGAGI. The CDR3 length is 14 residues. Losses at the gene ends were 6 bases for V and 2 bases for J; bases not matched to a gene: 7. For the CDR3, the DNA is TGTGCCAGCAGGGGGACAGCCGCGACCTACGAGCAGTACTTC. This encodes CASRGTAATYEQYF.

The chain combines TRBV7-9 with TRBJ2-7; the D call may be TRBD1 or TRBD2 (5 bases each). The CDR3 contains 16 residues. Germline CDR1 SEHNR, CDR2 FQNEAQ (reference sequence). V gave up 4 bases and J gave up 7 bases, with 23 bases separating them. CDR3 DNA: TGTGCCAGCAGCTCCTATTTTGGGACGGATGCTTTAGAGCAGTACTTC. Its translation is CASSSYFGTDALEQYF.

The chain links TRBV5-1 to TRBJ1-4, with TRBD1 as a possible D gene (5 bases). V lost 3 bases and J 8 bases, leaving 17 bases between the germline ends. The CDR3 spans 15 residues. Germline CDR1 reads SGHRS; CDR2 reads YFSETQ. The CDR3 spells CASSSLGQQGEKLFF. CDR3 nucleotides: TGCGCCAGCAGCTCCCTGGGGCAGCAAGGGGAAAAACTGTTTTTT.

V usage is TRBV9 and J usage is TRBJ2-1, with a possible D match to TRBD2 (5 bases). With 0 bases removed from V and 7 bases from J, the gap between germline ends came to 14 bases. Germline V gives CDR1 SGDLS, CDR2 YYNGEE. The CDR3 extends over 15 amino acids. The CDR3 DNA is TGTGCCAGCAGCGTAGCGGGGAACGCCCCGAATGAGCAGTTCTTC. Its translation: CASSVAGNAPNEQFF. Variable domain in full (rest from reference TRBV9 and TRBJ2-1): DSGVTQTPKHLITATGQRVTLRCSPRSGDLSVYWYQQSLDQGLQFLIQYYNGEERAKGNILERFSAQQFPDLHSELNLSSLELGDSALYFCASSVAGNAPNEQFFGPGTRLTVL.

This clone has just a few counts. One junction end does not reproduce the germline sequence, and a read error may be involved. CDR3 sequence reads: CASSHPGTGAGLAF. CDR3 nucleotide sequence: TGTGCCAGCAGTCACCCCGGGACAGGGGCCGGCCTTGCCTTC. This chain joins TRBV28 and TRBJ1-2; the match to TRBD1 covers 10 bases. This CDR3 has 14 amino acids. In germline, CDR1 is MDHEN, CDR2 SYDVKM.

The CDR3 region is CASSEARNQPQHF. The CDR3 DNA is TGTGCCAGCTCAGAAGCGAGAAATCAGCCCCAGCATTTT. V and J are TRBV18 and TRBJ1-5; D call uncertain. This CDR3 comprises 13 residues. The V gene's germline CDR1 is KGHSH and CDR2 LQKENI. The V end was cut by 5 bases, the J end by 4 bases, with 9 bases between.

The chain employs TRBV4-1 and TRBJ1-2; D is uncertain. Trimming stripped 3 bases from V and 4 bases from J, with 12 bases between. CDR3 length equals 14 residues. From germline, CDR1 is MGHRA and CDR2 YSYEKL. Here the CDR3 reads CASSHPGSGYGYTF. CDR3 coding DNA: TGCGCCAGCAGCCATCCCGGGAGCGGCTATGGCTACACCTTC.

J is TRBJ2-4 and V is TRBV7-2; perhaps D is TRBD1 or TRBD2 (5 bases each). Germline CDR1 reads SGHTA; CDR2 reads FQGNSA. The V end was cut by 1 base, the J end by 3 bases, with 10 bases between. This CDR3 is 15 amino acids long. The CDR3 sequence is CASSLGGTGKNIQYF. CDR3 bases: TGTGCCAGCAGCTTAGGGGGGACCGGCAAAAACATTCAGTACTTC.

The chain recombines TRBV7-2 with TRBJ1-1; 8 bases line up with TRBD1. This CDR3 contains 17 residues. The V and J ends lost 4 bases and 7 bases, in that order; junction bases with no gene match: 17. Germline CDR1 SGHTA, CDR2 FQGNSA. Here the CDR3 reads CASSSIWAGGSTNEAFF. Written as DNA, the CDR3 is TGTGCCAGCAGCTCCATCTGGGCAGGGGGCTCGACCAATGAAGCTTTCTTT.

This clone is a singleton in its sample. This chain joins TRBV2 and TRBJ2-3; D unresolved. V was pared by 6 bases and J by 1 base, with 14 bases between. Germline lookup yields CDR1 SNHLY and CDR2 FYNNEI. The CDR3 length is 15 residues. CDR3 sequence: CASSAPIRGTDTQYF. In nucleotides, the CDR3 is TGTGCCAGCAGCGCTCCTATTAGGGGCACAGATACGCAGTATTTT.

The chain carries TRBV18 and TRBJ1-5; D unresolved. The CDR3 is made up of 14 amino acids. Germline assignment: CDR1 KGHSH and CDR2 LQKENI. Between the trimmed V and J ends, which lost 2 bases and 4 bases, there was a span of 9 bases. The CDR3: CASSPGASNQPQHF. The CDR3 coding sequence is TGTGCCAGCTCACCAGGAGCTTCTAATCAGCCCCAGCATTTT.